The 30 T cell receptor beta chains given below trace back to one sample, sequenced in a study of beta chain features in type 1 diabetes. TCRB transcripts that were expressed got sequenced, as all of the isolated RNA had been reverse transcribed. The assay was immunoSEQ multiplex PCR, and TCRdb's table has in-frame clones only and misses some. The table has over 500,000 clones, around 15% seen once. The sequencing sample was made of naive CD4+ T cells from blood. The receptors derive from a man aged 18 to 30 in good health.

The chain links TRBV5-4 to TRBJ2-7; 10 bases match TRBD2. Germline V gives CDR1 SGHNT, CDR2 YYREEE (reference sequence). The CDR3 has 14 residues. Unmatched junction bases numbered 1, after V lost 1 base and J lost 3 bases. The chain's CDR3 is CASSLSSGSYEQYF. DNA of the CDR3: TGTGCCAGCAGCTTGTCTAGCGGGAGCTACGAGCAGTACTTC. Variable domain in full (rest from reference TRBV5-4 and TRBJ2-7): ETGVTQSPTHLIKTRGQQVTLRCSSQSGHNTVSWYQQALGQGPQFIFQYYREEENGRGNFPPRFSGLQFPNYSSELNVNALELDDSALYLCASSLSSGSYEQYFGPGTRLTVT.

This rearrangement joins TRBV6-1 to TRBJ1-1; D perhaps matches TRBD1 (5 bases). The CDR3 runs to 14 residues. Per the germline V gene, CDR1 is MNHNS and CDR2 is SASEGT. Trimming removed 3 bases at V and 5 bases at J, with 13 bases between. The chain's CDR3 is CASSDSQGGTEAFF. CDR3 bases: TGTGCCAGCAGTGATTCGCAGGGAGGTACTGAAGCTTTCTTT.

Only a few counts were recorded for this clone. The genes are TRBV5-4 and TRBJ1-4, with TRBD1 as a possible D gene (6 bases). Between the trimmed V and J ends, which lost 5 bases and 3 bases, there was a span of 11 bases. Germline assignment: CDR1 SGHNT and CDR2 YYREEE (reference sequence). The CDR3 runs to 14 residues. As DNA, the CDR3 is TGTGCCAGCAGTACGGACAGCTCTAATGAAAAACTGTTTTTT. Translating it yields CASSTDSSNEKLFF. The full variable domain, completed using reference TRBV5-4 and TRBJ1-4, is ETGVTQSPTHLIKTRGQQVTLRCSSQSGHNTVSWYQQALGQGPQFIFQYYREEENGRGNFPPRFSGLQFPNYSSELNVNALELDDSALYLCASSTDSSNEKLFFGSGTQLSVL.

V and J are TRBV4-1 and TRBJ2-2; 8 bases map to TRBD2. Germline V lookup: CDR1 MGHRA, CDR2 YSYEKL. J gave up 1 base and V 2 bases, and 9 bases lay outside the gene matches. The CDR3 spans 18 residues. CDR3 coding DNA: TGCGCCAGCAGCCAACGGGTGCCGGGACTAGTGAACACCGGGGAGCTGTTTTTT. Translated, it gives CASSQRVPGLVNTGELFF.

The table lists this clone with a few counts. The CDR3 DNA follows: TGTGCCAGCAGCCCGGGACTAGCGGGGATGGAGACCCAGTACTTC. This encodes CASSPGLAGMETQYF. The chain combines TRBV27 with TRBJ2-5, with 13 bases fitting TRBD2. The CDR3 loop spans 15 amino acids. Germline CDR1 and CDR2: MNHEY and SMNVEV (reference sequence). Trimming took 6 bases from V and 5 from J; bases not matched to a gene: 6.

The chain has TRBV7-9 and TRBJ2-5; 7 bases agree with TRBD1. Germline CDR1 and CDR2: SEHNR and FQNEAQ (reference sequence). This CDR3 contains 13 residues. V gave up 4 bases and J gave up 9 bases; unmatched junction bases: 8. In nucleotides, the CDR3 is TGTGCCAGCAGCTCGCCGGGACAGACGGCCCAGTACTTC. Its protein is CASSSPGQTAQYF.

The chain recombines TRBV28 with TRBJ1-2; TRBD1 is a possible D gene (5 bases). This CDR3 region has 14 residues. The V end lost 2 bases, the J end lost 4 bases, and 11 bases lay between the germline ends. Germline V CDR1 and CDR2: MDHEN, SYDVKM. In DNA, the CDR3 is TGTGCCAGCAGTTTAGGGACCTTGGGCTATGGCTACACCTTC. Translating gives CASSLGTLGYGYTF.

The chain carries TRBV2 and TRBJ1-2; the D is unclear. Trimming cost V 2 bases and J 3 bases, with 7 bases left between them. This CDR3 has 13 amino acids. Germline CDR1 reads SNHLY; CDR2 reads FYNNEI. The CDR3 reads CASSENRYYGYTF. CDR3 in DNA: TGTGCCAGCAGTGAAAACAGATACTATGGCTACACCTTC.

The chain couples TRBV11-2 to TRBJ1-5, with D tentatively TRBD1 (5 bases). The CDR3 consists of 14 residues. Germline loops: CDR1 SGHAT, CDR2 FQNNGV. V shed 1 base and J shed 9 bases, with 13 bases lying between them. DNA for the CDR3: TGTGCCAGCAGCTTAGCCGGGGGTGATTTGCCCCAGCATTTT. It specifies CASSLAGGDLPQHF.

The gene calls are TRBV30 and TRBJ2-5; TRBD2 is a possible D gene (5 bases). The DNA end is a closer match to TRBJ2-7, so the J assignment may be wrong. CDR3 length equals 14 residues. Germline CDR1 reads GTSNPN; CDR2 reads SVGIG (reference sequence). The CDR3 here is CACIGRRGSYEQYF. In DNA form, the CDR3 reads TGTGCCTGTATTGGTCGTCGGGGCTCCTACGAGCAGTACTTC.

This clone was counted only a few times. The gene calls are TRBV20-1 and TRBJ2-7; D gene uncertain. This CDR3 contains 11 residues. The V end lost 5 bases, the J end lost 2 bases, and 7 bases lay between the germline ends. The germline V gene encodes CDR1 DFQATT and CDR2 SNEGSKA (reference sequence). In nucleotides, the CDR3 is TGCAGTGCTCTTGGGGCCTACGAGCAGTACTTC. Translating gives CSALGAYEQYF.

The chain links TRBV27 to TRBJ1-3, with D maybe TRBD1 (5 bases). V shed 6 bases and J shed 0 bases, with 12 bases lying between them. CDR3 length equals 15 residues. Germline CDR1 reads MNHEY; CDR2 reads SMNVEV (reference sequence). Here the CDR3 DNA reads TGTGCCAGCAGATCGGGACTGCTCTCTGGAAACACCATATATTTT. Its translation: CASRSGLLSGNTIYF.

J is TRBJ2-1 and V is TRBV5-1, with a weak D call TRBD1 (5 bases). Trimming pared 6 bases from V and 0 bases from J, leaving 16 bases between. CDR3 length equals 16 residues. CDR1 and CDR2 (germline): SGHRS, YFSETQ. The DNA of the CDR3 is TGCGCCAGCACCAGACAGCAGACAAGCTCCTACAATGAGCAGTTCTTC. Protein product: CASTRQQTSSYNEQFF.

The chain uses TRBV29-1 and TRBJ1-1; TRBD1 matches 8 bases. CDR1 SQVTM and CDR2 ANQGSEA come from the germline V gene. V lost 6 bases and J lost 5; bases outside the gene matches: 5. The CDR3 covers 12 residues. The CDR3 DNA sequence: TGCAGCGTCCTCAGGGGGCAGACTGAAGCTTTCTTT. Translated: CSVLRGQTEAFF.

The chain has TRBV29-1 and TRBJ2-7; 13 nucleotides agree with TRBD2. Germline V gene data show CDR1 as SQVTM and CDR2 as ANQGSEA. The V and J ends lost 4 bases and 2 bases, in that order; junction bases with no gene match: 2. The CDR3 loop spans 14 amino acids. CDR3 loop: CSVGTSGRAYEQYF. In DNA form, the CDR3 reads TGCAGCGTTGGGACTAGCGGGAGAGCCTACGAGCAGTACTTC.

In its sample, this clone was seen a few times. Other DNA sequences of this sample code for an identical CDR3. V gene TRBV6-5 combines with J gene TRBJ2-3; D may be TRBD2 (6 bases). V dropped 0 bases and J dropped 3 bases, with 7 bases sitting between them. The CDR3 consists of 14 residues. From germline, CDR1 is MNHEY and CDR2 SVGAGI. The DNA of the CDR3 is TGTGCCAGCAGTTACTCTCGGGGGACAGATACGCAGTATTTT. This gives the protein CASSYSRGTDTQYF.

This chain uses TRBV27 with TRBJ2-1; a possible D gene is TRBD2 (7 bases). Trimming cost V 5 bases and J 5 bases, with 19 bases left between them. CDR1 and CDR2 from the germline V gene are MNHEY and SMNVEV (reference sequence). The CDR3 covers 16 residues. CDR3 coding DNA: TGTGCCAGCAGTCACCCGGGCGGGGGCCGTAACAATGAGCAGTTCTTC. Its translation is CASSHPGGGRNNEQFF.

A few counts support this clone. This chain uses TRBV12-5 with TRBJ2-2, with TRBD1 matching 8 bases. Germline V gives CDR1 LGHNT, CDR2 FRNRAP. The V and J ends lost 6 bases and 0 bases, in that order; junction bases with no gene match: 3. This CDR3 region has 15 residues. CDR3 sequence (DNA): TGTGCTAGTGGGGGGACAGGACCGAACACCGGGGAGCTGTTTTTT. This translates into CASGGTGPNTGELFF.

The rearrangement links TRBV9 to TRBJ1-3, with TRBD1 matching over 7 bases. The CDR3 is made up of 16 amino acids. Germline trimming cut 3 bases from V and 2 bases from J; bases unmatched to any gene: 8. The germline V gene encodes CDR1 SGDLS and CDR2 YYNGEE. This CDR3 is CASSDTDRAAGNTIYF. In DNA, the CDR3 is TGTGCCAGCAGCGACACCGACAGGGCCGCTGGAAACACCATATATTTT.

This clone was seen more than once but under ten times. V gene TRBV5-1 combines with J gene TRBJ2-2, with unresolved D. Per germline, CDR1 SGHRS and CDR2 YFSETQ. This CDR3 region has 15 residues. V was trimmed by 1 base and J by 4 bases, leaving 11 bases between them. The DNA of the CDR3 is TGCGCCAGCAGCTTGCAGTCAGACCCCACCGGGGAGCTGTTTTTT. This encodes CASSLQSDPTGELFF. Together with reference TRBV5-1 and TRBJ2-2, the CDR3 gives the full variable domain: KAGVTQTPRYLIKTRGQQVTLSCSPISGHRSVSWYQQTPGQGLQFLFEYFSETQRNKGNFPGRFSGRQFSNSRSEMNVSTLELGDSALYLCASSLQSDPTGELFFGEGSRLTVL.

The V call is TRBV9, the J call TRBJ1-4; D is possibly TRBD1 (5 bases). The V and J ends lost 0 bases and 0 bases respectively, with 9 bases between them. This CDR3 is 16 amino acids long. Germline assignment: CDR1 SGDLS and CDR2 YYNGEE. Here the CDR3 reads CASSVAGPATNEKLFF. The CDR3 DNA sequence: TGTGCCAGCAGCGTAGCGGGACCCGCAACTAATGAAAAACTGTTTTTT.

This clone has a handful of counts. The chain uses TRBV5-4 and TRBJ2-1; possibly TRBD2 for D (5 bases). The V gene lost 1 base and the J gene lost 7 bases, with 6 bases spanning the gap. The CDR3 runs 12 residues. From germline, CDR1 is SGHNT and CDR2 YYREEE (reference sequence). CDR3 coding DNA: TGTGCCAGCAGCTTGACTAGAAATGAGCAGTTCTTC. Residues: CASSLTRNEQFF.

This chain links TRBV18 with TRBJ1-4; D not certain. The ends were cut back, 2 bases at V and 10 bases at J, with 14 bases in the middle. This CDR3 comprises 14 residues. The V gene's germline CDR1 is KGHSH and CDR2 LQKENI. CDR3 sequence: CASSPAVSDGKLFF. The CDR3, as DNA: TGTGCCAGCTCACCAGCGGTGAGCGATGGAAAACTGTTTTTT.

The chain carries TRBV11-1 and TRBJ2-7; 8 positions match TRBD1. V shed 5 bases, J shed 3 bases, and the junction held 9 bases outside the gene matches. The CDR3 is 15 amino acids. Germline assignment: CDR1 SGHAT and CDR2 FQDESV (reference sequence). The CDR3 here is CASSTPDRASYEQYF. The CDR3 DNA follows: TGTGCCAGCAGCACCCCGGACAGGGCCAGCTACGAGCAGTACTTC.

The J gene is TRBJ2-7, the V gene TRBV7-2, with TRBD1 matching over 7 bases. This CDR3 is 17 amino acids long. Trimming at V came to 1 base and at J to 0 bases, leaving 9 bases not matched to a gene. Germline V gives CDR1 SGHTA, CDR2 FQGNSA. DNA of the CDR3: TGTGCCAGCAGCTTAGTAGCTGACAGGGTGAGCTCCTACGAGCAGTACTTC. Protein sequence: CASSLVADRVSSYEQYF.

This clone was observed a few times. This chain links TRBV9 with TRBJ2-1; 11 nucleotides line up with TRBD2. Germline lookup yields CDR1 SGDLS and CDR2 YYNGEE. The CDR3 has 16 amino acids. Trimming at V came to 0 bases and at J to 6 bases, leaving 5 bases not matched to a gene. CDR3 bases: TGTGCCAGCAGCGTAGGGCTAGCGGGAGGAGGCAATGAGCAGTTCTTC. Translated: CASSVGLAGGGNEQFF.

This clone was observed a few times. This sequence joins TRBV28 and TRBJ2-2; tentatively, D is TRBD1 or TRBD2 (7 bases each). Per the germline V gene, CDR1 is MDHEN and CDR2 is SYDVKM. Deletions cut 2 bases from V and 5 bases from J, with 18 bases between. The CDR3 spans 17 residues. Here the CDR3 reads CASSLPRSGTATGELFF. Here the CDR3 DNA reads TGTGCCAGCAGTTTACCGCGAAGCGGGACAGCGACCGGGGAGCTGTTTTTT.

In this sample, this clone turned up a few times. The chain couples TRBV6-6 to TRBJ2-3; unclear D gene. The V gene lost 4 bases and the J gene lost 4 bases, with 6 bases spanning the gap. Germline-derived CDR1 and CDR2 are MNHNY and SVGAGI (reference sequence). The CDR3 runs to 12 residues. The CDR3 loop reads CASSFRADTQYF. The CDR3 DNA follows: TGTGCCAGCAGTTTCCGGGCAGATACGCAGTATTTT.

The rearrangement links TRBV18 to TRBJ2-1; D is perhaps TRBD1 (6 bases). This CDR3 spans 15 amino acids. The V and J ends lost 6 bases and 5 bases respectively, with 17 bases between them. In germline, CDR1 is KGHSH, CDR2 LQKENI. In DNA, the CDR3 is TGTGCCAGCTCCCGGACGGGCAGGGGAGACAATGAGCAGTTCTTC. Encoded protein: CASSRTGRGDNEQFF.

This clone came up a few times. For the CDR3, the DNA is TGTGCCAGCATAGGAGGGTGGTATGGCTACACCTTC. This translates into CASIGGWYGYTF. The chain uses TRBV28 and TRBJ1-2; D not resolved. The V end lost 7 bases, the J end lost 5 bases, and 11 bases lay between the germline ends. CDR3 length: 12 residues. Germline V gene data show CDR1 as MDHEN and CDR2 as SYDVKM.